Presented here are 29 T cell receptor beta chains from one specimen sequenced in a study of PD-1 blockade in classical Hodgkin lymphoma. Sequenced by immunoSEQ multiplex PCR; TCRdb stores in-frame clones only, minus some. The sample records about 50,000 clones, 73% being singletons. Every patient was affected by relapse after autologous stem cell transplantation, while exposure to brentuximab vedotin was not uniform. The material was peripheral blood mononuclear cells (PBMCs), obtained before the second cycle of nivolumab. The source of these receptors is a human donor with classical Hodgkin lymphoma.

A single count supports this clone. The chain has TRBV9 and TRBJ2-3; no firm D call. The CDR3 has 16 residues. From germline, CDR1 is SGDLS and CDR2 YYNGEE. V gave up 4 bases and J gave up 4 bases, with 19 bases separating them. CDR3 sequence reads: CASSPRSLDAPDTQYF. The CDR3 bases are TGTGCCAGCAGCCCTCGGTCCCTTGACGCCCCAGATACGCAGTATTTT.

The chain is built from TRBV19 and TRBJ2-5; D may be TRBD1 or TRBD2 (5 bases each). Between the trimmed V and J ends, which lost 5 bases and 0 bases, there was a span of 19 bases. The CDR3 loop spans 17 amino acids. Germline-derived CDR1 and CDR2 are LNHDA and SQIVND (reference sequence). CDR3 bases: TGTGCCAGTAGTCAACCGAGCACCAGGGACCACCAAGAGACCCAGTACTTC. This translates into CASSQPSTRDHQETQYF.

The CDR3 nucleotides are TGTGCCAGCAGGGGGGACACCTCCTACGAGCAGTACTTC. Its protein is CASRGDTSYEQYF. The V and J genes are TRBV25-1 and TRBJ2-7; D possibly corresponds to TRBD1 (6 bases). Trimming took 6 bases from V and 0 from J, leaving 9 bases between them. The CDR3 length is 13 residues. Germline CDR1 is MGHDK and CDR2 is SYGVNS.

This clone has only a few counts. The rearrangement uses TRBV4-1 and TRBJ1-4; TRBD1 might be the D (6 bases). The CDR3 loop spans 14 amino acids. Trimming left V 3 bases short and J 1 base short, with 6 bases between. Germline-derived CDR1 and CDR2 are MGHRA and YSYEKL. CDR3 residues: CASSHRGTNEKLFF. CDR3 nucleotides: TGCGCCAGCAGCCACAGGGGAACTAATGAAAAACTGTTTTTT.

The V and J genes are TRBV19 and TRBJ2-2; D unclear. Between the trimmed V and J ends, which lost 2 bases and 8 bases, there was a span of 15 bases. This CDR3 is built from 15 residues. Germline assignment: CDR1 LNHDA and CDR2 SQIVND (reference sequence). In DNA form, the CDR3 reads TGTGCCAGTAGTATAATCCTAAATGTGCCTGGGGAGCTGTTTTTT. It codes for CASSIILNVPGELFF.

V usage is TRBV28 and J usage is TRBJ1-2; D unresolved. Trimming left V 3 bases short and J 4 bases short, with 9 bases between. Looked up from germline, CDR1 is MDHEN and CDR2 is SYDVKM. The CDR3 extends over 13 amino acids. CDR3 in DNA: TGTGCCAGCAGTTTTCGGGGAATCTATGGCTACACCTTC. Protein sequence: CASSFRGIYGYTF.

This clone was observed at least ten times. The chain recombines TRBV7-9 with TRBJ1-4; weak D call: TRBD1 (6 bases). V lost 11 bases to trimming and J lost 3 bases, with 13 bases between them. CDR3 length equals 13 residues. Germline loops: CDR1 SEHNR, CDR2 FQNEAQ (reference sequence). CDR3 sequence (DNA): TGTGCCGGAGGGACAAGCCCTAATGAAAAACTGTTTTTT. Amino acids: CAGGTSPNEKLFF. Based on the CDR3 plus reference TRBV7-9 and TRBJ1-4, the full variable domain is DTGVSQNPRHKITKRGQNVTFRCDPISEHNRLYWYRQTLGQGPEFLTYFQNEAQLEKSRLLSDRFSAERPKGSFSTLEIQRTEQGDSAMYLCAGGTSPNEKLFFGSGTQLSVL.

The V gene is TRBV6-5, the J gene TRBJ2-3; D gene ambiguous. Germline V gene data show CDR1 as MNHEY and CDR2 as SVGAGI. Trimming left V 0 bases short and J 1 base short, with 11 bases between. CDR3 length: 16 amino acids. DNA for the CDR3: TGTGCCAGCAGTTACTCCCGCGGCATCCGCACAGATACGCAGTATTTT. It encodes CASSYSRGIRTDTQYF.

CDR3 nucleotides: TGCAGCGTTCGCAGGTCAGCAGATACGCAGTATTTT. Its translation: CSVRRSADTQYF. This sequence joins TRBV29-1 and TRBJ2-3, with D unresolved. The CDR3 is 12 residues long. The V gene lost 5 bases and the J gene lost 4 bases, with 10 bases spanning the gap. Germline loops: CDR1 SQVTM, CDR2 ANQGSEA.

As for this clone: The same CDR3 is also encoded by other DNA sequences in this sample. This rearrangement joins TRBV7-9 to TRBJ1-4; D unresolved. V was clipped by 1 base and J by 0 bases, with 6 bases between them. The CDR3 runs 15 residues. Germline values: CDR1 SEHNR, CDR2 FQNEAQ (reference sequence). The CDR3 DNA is TGTGCCAGCAGCTTAGTCCCTTCAACTAATGAAAAACTGTTTTTT. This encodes CASSLVPSTNEKLFF. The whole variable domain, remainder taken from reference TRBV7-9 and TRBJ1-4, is DTGVSQNPRHKITKRGQNVTFRCDPISEHNRLYWYRQTLGQGPEFLTYFQNEAQLEKSRLLSDRFSAERPKGSFSTLEIQRTEQGDSAMYLCASSLVPSTNEKLFFGSGTQLSVL.

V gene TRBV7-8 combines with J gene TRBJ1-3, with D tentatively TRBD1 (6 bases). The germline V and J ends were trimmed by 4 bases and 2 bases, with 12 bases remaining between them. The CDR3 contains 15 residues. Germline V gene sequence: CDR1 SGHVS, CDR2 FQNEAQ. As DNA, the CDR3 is TGTGCCAGCAGCTCGTACAGGGAAACTGGAAACACCATATATTTT. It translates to CASSSYRETGNTIYF.

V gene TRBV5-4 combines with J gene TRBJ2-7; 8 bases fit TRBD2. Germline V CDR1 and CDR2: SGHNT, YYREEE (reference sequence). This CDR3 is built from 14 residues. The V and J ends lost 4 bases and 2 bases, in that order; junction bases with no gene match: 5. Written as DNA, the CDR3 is TGTGCCAGCAGCAAGACGACTAGCGCCTACGAGCAGTACTTC. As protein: CASSKTTSAYEQYF.

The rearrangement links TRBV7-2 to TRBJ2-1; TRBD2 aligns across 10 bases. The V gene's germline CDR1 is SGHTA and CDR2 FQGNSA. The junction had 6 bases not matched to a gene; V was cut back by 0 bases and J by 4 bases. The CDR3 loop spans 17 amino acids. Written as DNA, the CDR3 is TGTGCCAGCAGCTTAGCGAGTTCTAGCGGGAGTTACAATGAGCAGTTCTTC. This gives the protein CASSLASSSGSYNEQFF. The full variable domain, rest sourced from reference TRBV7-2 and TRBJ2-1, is GAGVSQSPSNKVTEKGKDVELRCDPISGHTALYWYRQSLGQGLEFLIYFQGNSAPDKSGLPSDRFSAERTGGSVSTLTIQRTQQEDSAVYLCASSLASSSGSYNEQFFGPGTRLTVL.

CDR3 in DNA: TGCGCCAGCAGCCAAGATTGGCCGAATACTTTAAACTATGGCTACACCTTC. Its translation: CASSQDWPNTLNYGYTF. The rearrangement links TRBV4-1 to TRBJ1-2; no clear D. The V and J ends lost 0 bases and 2 bases respectively, with 16 bases between them. CDR3 length equals 17 residues. CDR1 is MGHRA and CDR2 is YSYEKL in the germline V gene.

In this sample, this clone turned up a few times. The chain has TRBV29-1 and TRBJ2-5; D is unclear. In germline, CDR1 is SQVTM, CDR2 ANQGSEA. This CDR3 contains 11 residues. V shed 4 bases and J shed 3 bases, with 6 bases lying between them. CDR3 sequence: CSVAQEETQYF. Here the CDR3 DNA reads TGCAGCGTTGCTCAGGAAGAGACCCAGTACTTC.

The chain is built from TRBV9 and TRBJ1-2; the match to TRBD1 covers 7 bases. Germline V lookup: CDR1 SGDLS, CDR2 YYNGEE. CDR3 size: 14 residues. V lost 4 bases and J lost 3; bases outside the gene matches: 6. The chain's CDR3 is CASSSRTGDYGYTF. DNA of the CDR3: TGTGCCAGCAGCTCCCGGACAGGAGACTATGGCTACACCTTC. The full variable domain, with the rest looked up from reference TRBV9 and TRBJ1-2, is DSGVTQTPKHLITATGQRVTLRCSPRSGDLSVYWYQQSLDQGLQFLIQYYNGEERAKGNILERFSAQQFPDLHSELNLSSLELGDSALYFCASSSRTGDYGYTFGSGTRLTVV.

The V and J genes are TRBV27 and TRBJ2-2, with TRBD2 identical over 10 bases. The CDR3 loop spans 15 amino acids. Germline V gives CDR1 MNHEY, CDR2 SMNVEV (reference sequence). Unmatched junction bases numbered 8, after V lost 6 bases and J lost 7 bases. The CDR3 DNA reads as TGTGCCAGCAGAACGGGACTAGCGATTCTCGGGGAGCTGTTTTTT. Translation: CASRTGLAILGELFF.

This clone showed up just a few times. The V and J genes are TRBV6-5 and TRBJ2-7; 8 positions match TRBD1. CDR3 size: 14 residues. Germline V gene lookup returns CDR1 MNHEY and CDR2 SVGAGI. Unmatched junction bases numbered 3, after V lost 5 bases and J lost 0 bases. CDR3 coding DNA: TGTGCCAGCAGTCCGACAGGGGACTCCTACGAGCAGTACTTC. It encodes CASSPTGDSYEQYF.

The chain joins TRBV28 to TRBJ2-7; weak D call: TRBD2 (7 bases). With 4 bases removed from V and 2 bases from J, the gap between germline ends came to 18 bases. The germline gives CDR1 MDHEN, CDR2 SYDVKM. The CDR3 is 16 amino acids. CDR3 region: CASSSPWGGSAYEQYF. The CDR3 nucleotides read TGTGCCAGCAGTTCCCCTTGGGGGGGCTCGGCCTACGAGCAGTACTTC.

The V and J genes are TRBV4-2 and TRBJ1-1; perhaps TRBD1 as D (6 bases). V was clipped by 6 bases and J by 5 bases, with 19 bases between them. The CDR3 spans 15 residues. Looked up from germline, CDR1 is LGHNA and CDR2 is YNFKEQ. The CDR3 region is CASRPYEEGVTEAFF. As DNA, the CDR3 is TGTGCCAGCAGGCCTTATGAGGAGGGGGTAACTGAAGCTTTCTTT.

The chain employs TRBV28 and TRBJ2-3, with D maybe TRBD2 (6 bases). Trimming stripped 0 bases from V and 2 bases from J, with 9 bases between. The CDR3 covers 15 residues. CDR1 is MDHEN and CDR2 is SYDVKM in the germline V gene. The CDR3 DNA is TGTGCCAGCAGTTTATGGGGGGGAGACACAGATACGCAGTATTTT. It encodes CASSLWGGDTDTQYF.

The CDR3 DNA reads as TGTGCCATCAGCCCGACCCGGGACAGGGGAGAAGGCTACACCTTC. Translated: CAISPTRDRGEGYTF. The gene calls are TRBV10-3 and TRBJ1-2; 10 nucleotides line up with TRBD1. Trimming took 6 bases from V and 8 from J; bases not matched to a gene: 12. Germline V gene sequence: CDR1 ENHRY, CDR2 SYGVKD. The CDR3 loop spans 15 amino acids.

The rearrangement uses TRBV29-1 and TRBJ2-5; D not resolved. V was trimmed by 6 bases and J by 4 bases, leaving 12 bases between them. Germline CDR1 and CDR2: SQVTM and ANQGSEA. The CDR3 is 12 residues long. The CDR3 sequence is CSVIYLGETQYF. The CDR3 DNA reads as TGCAGCGTAATATATCTCGGAGAGACCCAGTACTTC.

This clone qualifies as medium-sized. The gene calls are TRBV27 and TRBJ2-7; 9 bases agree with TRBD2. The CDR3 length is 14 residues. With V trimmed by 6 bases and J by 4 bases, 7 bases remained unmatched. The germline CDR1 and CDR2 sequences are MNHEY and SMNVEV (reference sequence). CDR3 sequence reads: CASSPRAGGYEQYF. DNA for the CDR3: TGTGCCAGCAGCCCGAGAGCGGGAGGTTACGAGCAGTACTTC.

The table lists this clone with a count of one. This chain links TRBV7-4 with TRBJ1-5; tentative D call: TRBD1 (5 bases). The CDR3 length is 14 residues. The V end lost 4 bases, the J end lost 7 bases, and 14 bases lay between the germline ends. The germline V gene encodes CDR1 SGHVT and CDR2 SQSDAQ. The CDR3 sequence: CASSSRGIGQPQHF. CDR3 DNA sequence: TGTGCCAGCAGCTCGCGGGGGATCGGGCAGCCCCAGCATTTT.

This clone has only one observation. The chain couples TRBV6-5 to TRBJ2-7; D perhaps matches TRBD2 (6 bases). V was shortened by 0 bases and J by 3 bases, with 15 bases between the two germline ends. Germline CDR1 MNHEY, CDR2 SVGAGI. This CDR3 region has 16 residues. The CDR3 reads CASSYSRTLAYYEQYF. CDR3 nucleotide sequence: TGTGCCAGCAGTTACTCCCGGACACTAGCCTACTACGAGCAGTACTTC.

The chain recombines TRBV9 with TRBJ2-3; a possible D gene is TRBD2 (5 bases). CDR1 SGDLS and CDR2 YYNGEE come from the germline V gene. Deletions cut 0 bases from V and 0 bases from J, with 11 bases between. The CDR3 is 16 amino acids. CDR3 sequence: CASSVAPRTSTDTQYF. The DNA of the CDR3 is TGTGCCAGCAGCGTAGCCCCTAGGACTAGCACAGATACGCAGTATTTT.

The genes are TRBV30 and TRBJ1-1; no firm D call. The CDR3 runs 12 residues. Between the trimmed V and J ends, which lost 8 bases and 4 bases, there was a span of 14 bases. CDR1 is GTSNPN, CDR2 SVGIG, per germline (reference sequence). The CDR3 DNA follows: TGTGCCGCCGGGGAGGGTCCCACTGAAGCTTTCTTT. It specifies CAAGEGPTEAFF.

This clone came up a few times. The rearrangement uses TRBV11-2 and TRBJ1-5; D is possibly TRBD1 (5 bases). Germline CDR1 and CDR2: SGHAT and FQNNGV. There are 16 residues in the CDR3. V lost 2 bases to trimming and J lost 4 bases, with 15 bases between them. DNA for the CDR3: TGTGCCAGCAGCTTATTTTCGACAGAAGGAAATCAGCCCCAGCATTTT. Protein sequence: CASSLFSTEGNQPQHF. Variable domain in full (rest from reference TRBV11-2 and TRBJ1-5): EAGVAQSPRYKIIEKRQSVAFWCNPISGHATLYWYQQILGQGPKLLIQFQNNGVVDDSQLPKDRFSAERLKGVDSTLKIQPAKLEDSAVYLCASSLFSTEGNQPQHFGDGTRLSIL.